These 25 T cell receptor beta chains share one sample of origin, sequenced in a study of blood T cells in healthy people across ages (dated by TCRdb to about 2015). The library was made by 5' RACE. Sequencing took place on an Illumina HiSeq 2500. The second PCR ran for about 6 to 12 cycles and used a J-beta primer mix along with a sample-barcoded 5' primer. TCRdb itself trimmed the public reads at Q25 with fastp, ran MiXCR and retained productive beta chains. Every CDR3 protein is listed once, alongside the most common genes and DNA of its rows. For this sample the table gives about 1.7 million distinct CDR3 sequences, of which roughly 30% were detected only once. 7.7% of the sample lies in the top ten. The specimen was blood. These receptors were taken from a woman in her thirties in good health.

The chain carries TRBV5-6 and TRBJ1-1; the D is unclear. CDR1 is SGHDT, CDR2 YYEEEE, per germline. This CDR3 spans 16 amino acids. V dropped 4 bases and J dropped 0 bases, with 16 bases sitting between them. The DNA for the CDR3 is TGTGCCAGCAGCCCGAGGGTGGGGTTTATGAACACTGAAGCTTTCTTT. It translates to CASSPRVGFMNTEAFF.

This chain connects TRBV20-1 to TRBJ2-5; 9 positions match TRBD2. The CDR3 totals 13 residues. Unmatched junction bases numbered 10, after V lost 3 bases and J lost 11 bases. From germline, CDR1 is DFQATT and CDR2 SNEGSKA (reference sequence). CDR3: CSASLAGSHEQYF. In nucleotides, the CDR3 is TGCAGTGCTAGTCTAGCGGGATCCCATGAGCAGTACTTC.

About this clonotype itself: The junction departs from germline at one end; a sequencing error may be responsible. The chain carries TRBV7-9 and TRBJ2-4; 8 bases agree with TRBD1. The J call may be faulty, since TRBJ2-7 better matches the DNA end. This CDR3 is 14 amino acids long. Germline CDR1 reads SEHNR; CDR2 reads FQNEAQ (reference sequence). The CDR3 sequence: CACSATGAAYEQYF. CDR3 in DNA: TGTGCCTGCAGCGCGACAGGGGCGGCCTACGAGCAGTACTTC.

The chain has TRBV6-6 and TRBJ1-5, with 7 bases that match TRBD1. This CDR3 spans 15 amino acids. Germline V lookup: CDR1 MNHNY, CDR2 SVGAGI (reference sequence). Trimming at V came to 2 bases and at J to 1 base, leaving 2 bases not matched to a gene. The CDR3 protein is CASSYPGQSNQPQHF. DNA for the CDR3: TGTGCCAGCAGTTACCCGGGACAGAGCAATCAGCCCCAGCATTTT.

This clonotype was seen more than once but under ten times. The chain carries TRBV7-2 and TRBJ1-6; a weak D match, TRBD1 (5 bases). Germline V gene lookup returns CDR1 SGHTA and CDR2 FQGNSA. The V end was cut by 8 bases, the J end by 0 bases, with 26 bases between. This CDR3 has 20 residues. The DNA for the CDR3 is TGTGCCAGCCGGCCTCGAGACCGGGACGGAAAGAGCTCCTATAATTCACCCCTCCACTTT. It codes for CASRPRDRDGKSSYNSPLHF.

The sample holds many counts of this clonotype. The genes are TRBV20-1 and TRBJ2-5, with no clear D. V was pared by 4 bases and J by 5 bases, with 5 bases between. The CDR3 loop spans 10 amino acids. Germline loops: CDR1 DFQATT, CDR2 SNEGSKA (reference sequence). CDR3 bases: TGCAGTGCTACGAGGGAGACCCAGTACTTC. Translated, it gives CSATRETQYF.

This clonotype has only a few counts. The chain combines TRBV6-5 with TRBJ2-1; 7 bases line up with TRBD2. The J call may be faulty, since TRBJ2-7 better matches the DNA end. This CDR3 region has 15 residues. Germline V gene data show CDR1 as MNHEY and CDR2 as SVGAGI. CDR3 nucleotides: TGTGCCAGCAGTTGGGGGAGGGCCCTCCTAAATGAGCAGTACTTC. Its translation is CASSWGRALLNEQYF.

The chain combines TRBV7-2 with TRBJ1-5, with TRBD1 identical over 8 bases. Germline V gene lookup returns CDR1 SGHTA and CDR2 FQGNSA. The CDR3 covers 16 residues. The ends lost 6 bases at V and 0 bases at J; junction bases unmatched: 7. For the CDR3, the DNA is TGTGCCAGCAGGACCACAGGGGGGGATAGCAATCAGCCCCAGCATTTT. Protein sequence: CASRTTGGDSNQPQHF.

With regard to this clonotype: Given a much more abundant clone one base away, this may be a read error. The V gene is TRBV15, the J gene TRBJ2-7; D unclear. Trimming stripped 0 bases from V and 3 bases from J, with 9 bases between. The germline gives CDR1 LNHNV, CDR2 YYDKDF (reference sequence). CDR3 size: 14 residues. The CDR3 protein is CATSRDQVNYEQYF. Here the CDR3 DNA reads TGTGCCACCAGCAGAGATCAAGTGAACTACGAGCAGTACTTC.

This chain links TRBV20-1 with TRBJ1-5, with D hard to call. The CDR3 is 12 residues long. Trimming left V 3 bases short and J 5 bases short, with 8 bases between. The germline V gene encodes CDR1 DFQATT and CDR2 SNEGSKA (reference sequence). CDR3 nucleotides: TGCAGTGCTAGGGAACCCGATCAGCCCCAGCATTTT. Translation: CSAREPDQPQHF.

Many counts were recorded for this clonotype. The rearrangement links TRBV28 to TRBJ2-7, with TRBD1 identical over 7 bases. With V trimmed by 3 bases and J by 3 bases, 2 bases remained unmatched. This CDR3 contains 13 residues. Germline CDR1 MDHEN, CDR2 SYDVKM. CDR3 sequence (DNA): TGTGCCAGCAGTTTTCCAGGGGGCTACGAGCAGTACTTC. This gives the protein CASSFPGGYEQYF.

The CDR3 here is CASSPDGQSNSPLHF. CDR3 DNA: TGCGCCAGCAGCCCCGATGGACAGTCTAATTCACCCCTCCACTTT. The chain uses TRBV5-1 and TRBJ1-6; weak D call: TRBD1 (6 bases). V gave up 4 bases and J gave up 6 bases, with 14 bases separating them. The CDR3 consists of 15 residues. The germline CDR1 and CDR2 sequences are SGHRS and YFSETQ. Filled out from reference TRBV5-1 and TRBJ1-6, the complete variable domain reads KAGVTQTPRYLIKTRGQQVTLSCSPISGHRSVSWYQQTPGQGLQFLFEYFSETQRNKGNFPGRFSGRQFSNSRSEMNVSTLELGDSALYLCASSPDGQSNSPLHFGNGTRLTVT.

This chain links TRBV27 with TRBJ2-7; D possibly corresponds to TRBD1 (5 bases). The length of the CDR3 is 13 residues. V dropped 6 bases and J dropped 4 bases, with 13 bases sitting between them. Germline V gene lookup returns CDR1 MNHEY and CDR2 SMNVEV (reference sequence). CDR3 sequence (DNA): TGTGCCAGCAGCCCCTCCAGGGTGTACGAGCAGTACTTC. Its protein product is CASSPSRVYEQYF.

With regard to this clonotype: A read error may produce the germline difference seen at one junction end. The rearrangement joins TRBV5-1 to TRBJ2-6; a possible D gene is TRBD1 (5 bases). The CDR3 covers 15 residues. Per the germline V gene, CDR1 is SGHRS and CDR2 is YFSETQ. CDR3 sequence reads: CASSFGDSGANVRTF. DNA for the CDR3: TGCGCCAGCAGCTTCGGTGATTCTGGGGCCAACGTCCGGACTTTC.

Many counts were recorded for this clonotype. The gene calls are TRBV30 and TRBJ2-1; TRBD2 aligns across 11 bases. V was pared by 4 bases and J by 6 bases, with 2 bases of the junction left unmatched. Germline V gene lookup returns CDR1 GTSNPN and CDR2 SVGIG (reference sequence). This CDR3 region has 13 residues. The CDR3 loop reads CAWNSGRGNEQFF. CDR3 sequence (DNA): TGTGCCTGGAATAGCGGGAGGGGCAATGAGCAGTTCTTC.

In this sample, this clonotype turned up a few times. CDR3 bases: TGTGCCAGCAGTGGTGGTTTTGGGGCCAACGTCCTGACTTTC. It encodes CASSGGFGANVLTF. The rearrangement uses TRBV2 and TRBJ2-6, with D hard to call. From germline, CDR1 is SNHLY and CDR2 FYNNEI. The ends were cut back, 4 bases at V and 3 bases at J, with 7 bases in the middle. The CDR3 has 14 amino acids.

In this sample, this clonotype turned up a few times. V usage is TRBV20-1 and J usage is TRBJ2-7; TRBD2 is a possible D gene (6 bases). CDR1 is DFQATT, CDR2 SNEGSKA, per germline (reference sequence). Trimming pared 5 bases from V and 0 bases from J, leaving 14 bases between. The CDR3 contains 14 residues. In DNA, the CDR3 is TGCAGTGCTCGTAGCGGAAAGAGCTCCTACGAGCAGTACTTC. This gives the protein CSARSGKSSYEQYF.

Only a few counts were recorded for this clonotype. V and J are TRBV5-1 and TRBJ2-4, with D possibly TRBD1 on 6 matching bases. The germline gives CDR1 SGHRS, CDR2 YFSETQ. Trimming stripped 2 bases from V and 6 bases from J, with 12 bases between. The CDR3 runs to 14 residues. The CDR3 region is CASSFGGAGNIQYF. CDR3 sequence (DNA): TGCGCCAGCAGCTTTGGGGGCGCGGGAAACATTCAGTACTTC.

About this clonotype: This may stem from a read error, because a much larger clone lies one nucleotide away. The chain combines TRBV12-3 or TRBV12-4 with TRBJ2-3; no reliable D call. This CDR3 region has 14 residues. Written as DNA, the CDR3 is TGTGCCAGCACCCGTACAGAGAACACAGATGCGCAGTATTTT. It encodes CASTRTENTDAQYF.

This clonotype was seen a few times. The J gene is TRBJ2-3, the V gene TRBV12-3 or TRBV12-4; the D gene is possibly TRBD1 (6 bases). CDR3 size: 15 residues. Trimming stripped 6 bases from V and 2 bases from J, with 15 bases between. CDR3 sequence reads: CASSPKQGFTDTQYF. Here the CDR3 DNA reads TGTGCCAGCAGCCCCAAACAGGGTTTCACAGATACGCAGTATTTT.

Regarding this clonotype: One junction end disagrees with the germline gene, perhaps due to a read error. The gene calls are TRBV27 and TRBJ2-3; 9 nucleotides agree with TRBD2. Germline CDR1 is MNHEY and CDR2 is SMNVEV (reference sequence). This CDR3 has 17 residues. CDR3: CASSSYLAGESTDTQDF. Written as DNA, the CDR3 is TGTGCCAGCAGTAGTTATTTAGCGGGAGAGAGCACAGATACGCAGGATTTT.

The sample holds a few counts of this clonotype. This rearrangement joins TRBV5-1 to TRBJ2-1, with D possibly being TRBD1 or TRBD2 (6 bases each). V lost 4 bases, J lost 0 bases, and 14 bases lay in between. The CDR3 length is 16 residues. Per germline, CDR1 SGHRS and CDR2 YFSETQ. DNA for the CDR3: TGCGCCAGCAGCGACGGGGGCGGGGACTCCTACAATGAGCAGTTCTTC. Its protein product is CASSDGGGDSYNEQFF. Looking up the rest from reference TRBV5-1 and TRBJ2-1 gives the full variable domain: KAGVTQTPRYLIKTRGQQVTLSCSPISGHRSVSWYQQTPGQGLQFLFEYFSETQRNKGNFPGRFSGRQFSNSRSEMNVSTLELGDSALYLCASSDGGGDSYNEQFFGPGTRLTVL.

This clonotype was picked up many times. J is TRBJ2-7 and V is TRBV20-1; the D call may be TRBD1 or TRBD2 (5 bases each). The CDR3 totals 15 residues. V lost 4 bases, J lost 0 bases, and 16 bases lay in between. CDR1 DFQATT and CDR2 SNEGSKA come from the germline V gene (reference sequence). As DNA, the CDR3 is TGCAGTGCTATCCCCGGAGCAGGGAGCTCCTACGAGCAGTACTTC. It codes for CSAIPGAGSSYEQYF.

This clonotype was counted only a few times. The chain combines TRBV21-1 with TRBJ2-7; the table's D call, TRBD1, was not checked against the DNA. TRBV21-1 is deemed a pseudogene. The CDR3 loop spans 17 amino acids. The CDR3 loop reads CASSKVATQGPLGEQYF. Here the CDR3 DNA reads TGTGCCAGCAGCAAAGTCGCAACTCAGGGGCCGCTGGGCGAGCAGTACTTC.

The chain joins TRBV27 to TRBJ2-7, with D possibly matching TRBD2 (6 bases). The germline V gene encodes CDR1 MNHEY and CDR2 SMNVEV (reference sequence). The V end was cut by 6 bases, the J end by 3 bases, with 15 bases between. The CDR3 length is 14 residues. The CDR3 nucleotides read TGTGCCAGCAGCCCCAGTGCGGGGTTCTACGAGCAGTACTTC. As protein: CASSPSAGFYEQYF.